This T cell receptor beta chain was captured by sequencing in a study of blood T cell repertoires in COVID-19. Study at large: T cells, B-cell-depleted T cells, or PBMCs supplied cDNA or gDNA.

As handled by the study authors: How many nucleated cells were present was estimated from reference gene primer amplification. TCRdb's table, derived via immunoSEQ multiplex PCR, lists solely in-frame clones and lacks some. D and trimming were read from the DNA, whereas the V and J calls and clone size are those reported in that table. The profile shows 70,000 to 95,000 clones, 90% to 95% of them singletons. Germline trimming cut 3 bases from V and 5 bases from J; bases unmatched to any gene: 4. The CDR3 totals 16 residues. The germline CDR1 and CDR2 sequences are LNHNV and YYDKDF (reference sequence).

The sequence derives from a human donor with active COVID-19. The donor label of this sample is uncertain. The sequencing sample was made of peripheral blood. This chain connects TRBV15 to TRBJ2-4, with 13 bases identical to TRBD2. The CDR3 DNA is TGTGCCACCAGCAGCTGGACTAGCGGGAGTGAAAACATTCAGTACTTC. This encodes CATSSWTSGSENIQYF. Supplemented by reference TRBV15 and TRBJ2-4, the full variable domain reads DAMVIQNPRYQVTQFGKPVTLSCSQTLNHNVMYWYQQKSSQAPKLLFHYYDKDFNNEADTPDNFQSRRPNTSFCFLDIRSPGLGDTAMYLCATSSWTSGSENIQYFGAGTRLSVL.